This entry is about one T cell receptor beta chain. Its antigen is not identified. This entry comes from a study of OX40 agonist ivuxolimab in advanced cancers. Overall study: Having had anti-PD-1, anti-PD-L1 or anti-CTLA-4 therapy before was allowed, and approximately 40% had some. Partial responses, seen in three patients, involved one hepatocellular carcinoma and two cutaneous melanomas.

The data were produced by immunoSEQ multiplex PCR, yet TCRdb's version contains in-frame clones alone and is incomplete. The sample lists some 130,000 clones; 80% to 90% were seen once. Study-wide results and caveats: Antigen targets of the expanded peripheral T cells went undetermined.

The receptor was derived from an adult with an advanced solid tumor such as melanoma, head and neck, liver or kidney cancer. Sequencing was performed on CD4+ or CD8+ T cells sorted from blood, taken in a trial of the OX40 agonist ivuxolimab.

In DNA form, the CDR3 reads TGTGCCAGCAGCAAAGGACAGGCGAACACCGGGGAGCTGTTTTTT. Translation gives CASSKGQANTGELFF. This chain joins TRBV21-1 and TRBJ2-2; the D call in the table, TRBD1, was not verified against the DNA. TRBV21-1 is marked as a pseudogene. The CDR3 contains 15 residues.